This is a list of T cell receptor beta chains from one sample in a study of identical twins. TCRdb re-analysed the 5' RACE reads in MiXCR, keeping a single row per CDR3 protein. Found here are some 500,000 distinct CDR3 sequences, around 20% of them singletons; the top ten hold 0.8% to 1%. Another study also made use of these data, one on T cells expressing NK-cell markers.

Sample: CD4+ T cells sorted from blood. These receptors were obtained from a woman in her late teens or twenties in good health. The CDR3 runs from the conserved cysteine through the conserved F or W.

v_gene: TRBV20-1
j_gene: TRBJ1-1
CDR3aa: CSAFILNQAFF

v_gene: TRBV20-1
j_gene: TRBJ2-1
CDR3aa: CSARDLGGRAYYNEQFF

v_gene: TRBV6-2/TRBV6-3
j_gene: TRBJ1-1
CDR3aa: CASRQTTAKAFF

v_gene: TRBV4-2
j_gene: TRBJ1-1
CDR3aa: CASSQEAQPNTEAFF

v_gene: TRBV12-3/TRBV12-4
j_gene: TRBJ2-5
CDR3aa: CASSLLAVWQETQYF

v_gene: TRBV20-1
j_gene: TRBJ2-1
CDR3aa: CSVKYSGSYNEQFF

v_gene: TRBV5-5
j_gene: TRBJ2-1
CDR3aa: CASSLGLLAEREQFF

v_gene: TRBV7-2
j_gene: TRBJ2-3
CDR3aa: CASSLVSSVTDTQYF

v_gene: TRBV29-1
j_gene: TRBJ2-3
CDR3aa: CSASDRTTDTQYF

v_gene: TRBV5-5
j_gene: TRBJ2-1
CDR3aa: CASSLAARLRAPFDEQFF

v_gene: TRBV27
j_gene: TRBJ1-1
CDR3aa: CASSLFRDGGDTEAFF

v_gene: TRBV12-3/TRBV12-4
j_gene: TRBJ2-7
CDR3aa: CASSLAQSYEQYF

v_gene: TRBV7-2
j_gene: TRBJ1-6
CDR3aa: CASSSDWGANSPLHF

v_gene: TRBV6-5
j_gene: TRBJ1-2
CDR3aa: CASRDSNYGYTF

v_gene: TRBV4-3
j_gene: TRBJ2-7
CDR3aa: CASSQVNRDRGSEQYF

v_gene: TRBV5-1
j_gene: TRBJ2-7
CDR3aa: CASSLSPNRDTEDEQYF

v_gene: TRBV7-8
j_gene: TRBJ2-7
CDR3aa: CASSTGPSRTYF

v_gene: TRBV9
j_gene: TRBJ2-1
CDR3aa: CASEGRGYNEQFF

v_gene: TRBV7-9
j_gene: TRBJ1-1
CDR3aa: CASSFPRGAHRGTEAFF

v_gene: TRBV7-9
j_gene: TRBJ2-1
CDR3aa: CASSFLATYNEQFF

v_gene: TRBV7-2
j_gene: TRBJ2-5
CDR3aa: CASSGRRDSTPYF

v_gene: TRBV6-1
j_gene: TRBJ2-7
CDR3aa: CANVPEQYF

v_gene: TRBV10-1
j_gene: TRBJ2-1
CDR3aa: CASSLRLAGGINEQFF

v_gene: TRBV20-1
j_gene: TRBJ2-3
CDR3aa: CSAREAEPWTDTQYF

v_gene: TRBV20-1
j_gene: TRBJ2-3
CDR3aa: CSASRASGADTQYF

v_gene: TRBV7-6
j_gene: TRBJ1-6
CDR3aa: CASSLGGPYNSPLHF

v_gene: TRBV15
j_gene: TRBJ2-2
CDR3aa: CATTHRGLAGELFF

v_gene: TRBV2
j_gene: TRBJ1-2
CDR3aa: CASSPNPGPNYGYTF

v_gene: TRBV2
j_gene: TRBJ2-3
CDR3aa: CASSAQGSAQYF

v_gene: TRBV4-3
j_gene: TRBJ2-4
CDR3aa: CASSQPPGREVPENIQYF

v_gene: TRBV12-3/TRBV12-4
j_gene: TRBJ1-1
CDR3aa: CASSFRTGGAGTEAFF

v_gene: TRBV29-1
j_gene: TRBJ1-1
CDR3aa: CSSALWGTMNTEAFF

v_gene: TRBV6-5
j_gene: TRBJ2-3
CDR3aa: CASSYSLTSPDTQYF

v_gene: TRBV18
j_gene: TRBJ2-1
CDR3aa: CASSPPAGQGNEQFF

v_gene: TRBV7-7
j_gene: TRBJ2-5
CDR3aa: CASAGGLQETQYF

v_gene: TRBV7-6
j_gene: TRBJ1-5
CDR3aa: CASSLGQGNSNQPQHF

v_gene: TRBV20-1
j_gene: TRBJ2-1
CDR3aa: CSARVAGYSGDREQFF

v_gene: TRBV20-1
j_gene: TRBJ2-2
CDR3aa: CSASPGLTRTGELFF

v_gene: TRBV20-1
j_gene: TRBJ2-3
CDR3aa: CSASLGQGVNTQYF

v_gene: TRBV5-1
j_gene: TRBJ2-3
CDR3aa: CATGPGTSSDTQYF

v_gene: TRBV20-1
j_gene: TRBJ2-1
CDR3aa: CSATGLAGNEQFF

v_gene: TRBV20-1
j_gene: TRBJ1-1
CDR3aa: CSARDLGRTEAFF